The 12 T cell receptor beta chains below come from one sample, sequenced in a study of blood T cells in healthy people across ages. A J-beta primer mix and a sample-barcoded 5' primer were used in a second PCR of roughly 6 to 11 cycles. TCRdb fed the 5' RACE reads into MiXCR, producing one record per CDR3 protein. The data contain hundreds of thousands of distinct CDR3 sequences, over 40% of them singletons. Sequenced: blood. These receptors came from a man older than 75 in good health.

The rearrangement joins TRBV11-2 to TRBJ2-5, with D perhaps TRBD1 (5 bases). The germline CDR1 and CDR2 sequences are SGHAT and FQNNGV. The CDR3 has 15 residues. Trimming shortened V by 2 bases and J by 11 bases, and 21 bases separated the two germline ends. The CDR3, as DNA: TGTGCCAGCAGCTTACTTAGGGGCTCCTACAATGAGCAGTACTTC. This sequence encodes CASSLLRGSYNEQYF.

This clonotype was recorded a few times. The chain couples TRBV6-2 or TRBV6-3 to TRBJ2-5; 8 nucleotides agree with TRBD1. The CDR3 covers 15 residues. Germline lookup yields CDR1 MNHEY and CDR2 SVGEGT. J lost 5 bases, V lost 4 bases, and 9 bases had no gene match. The CDR3 DNA is TGTGCCAGCAGTTTATTCAGGGGGCAAGGGGAGACCCAGTACTTC. This codes for CASSLFRGQGETQYF.

There are many counts of this clonotype. This sequence joins TRBV7-2 and TRBJ2-3, with D perhaps matching TRBD2 (5 bases). Germline values: CDR1 SGHTA, CDR2 FQGNSA. V lost 5 bases and J 1 base, leaving 10 bases between the germline ends. This CDR3 spans 14 amino acids. The CDR3 is CASSGSPRTDTQYF. In DNA form, the CDR3 reads TGTGCCAGCAGCGGGAGCCCTCGCACAGATACGCAGTATTTT.

This rearrangement joins TRBV4-1 to TRBJ1-5, with D unresolved. The CDR3 spans 15 residues. Germline CDR1 reads MGHRA; CDR2 reads YSYEKL. V dropped 1 base and J dropped 4 bases, with 11 bases sitting between them. CDR3 nucleotides: TGCGCCAGCAGCCAAGTACAAGGGCTGAATCAGCCCCAGCATTTT. It translates to CASSQVQGLNQPQHF.

This clonotype was observed a few times. This rearrangement joins TRBV20-1 to TRBJ2-4, with no clear D. CDR1 DFQATT and CDR2 SNEGSKA come from the germline V gene (reference sequence). V gave up 2 bases and J gave up 0 bases, with 8 bases separating them. CDR3 length equals 14 residues. This CDR3 is CSARWPQAKNIQYF. The CDR3 region has the DNA TGCAGTGCTAGATGGCCGCAAGCCAAAAACATTCAGTACTTC.

The rearrangement uses TRBV5-1 and TRBJ2-5, with 7 bases that match TRBD1. Germline loops: CDR1 SGHRS, CDR2 YFSETQ. Trimming cost V 5 bases and J 0 bases; bases outside gene matches: 4. The length of the CDR3 is 14 residues. CDR3 amino acids: CASSTGAYQETQYF. CDR3 DNA sequence: TGCGCCAGCAGTACAGGGGCGTACCAAGAGACCCAGTACTTC.

The J gene is TRBJ2-3, the V gene TRBV20-1; 10 bases line up with TRBD2. Trimming cost V 3 bases and J 2 bases; bases outside gene matches: 8. In germline, CDR1 is DFQATT, CDR2 SNEGSKA (reference sequence). There are 16 residues in the CDR3. The CDR3 DNA reads as TGCAGTGCTAGGCTGAGACTAGCGGGCTTCACAGATACGCAGTATTTT. Residues: CSARLRLAGFTDTQYF.

The V call is TRBV29-1, the J call TRBJ2-2; 7 nucleotides match TRBD2. The germline V gene encodes CDR1 SQVTM and CDR2 ANQGSEA. This CDR3 is built from 15 residues. With V trimmed by 4 bases and J by 5 bases, 10 bases remained unmatched. The CDR3 here is CSVVKSSGVTGELFF. CDR3 in DNA: TGCAGCGTTGTAAAATCGAGCGGGGTAACCGGGGAGCTGTTTTTT.

In its sample, this clonotype was seen many times. The chain combines TRBV10-1 with TRBJ2-7; D may be TRBD1 (6 bases). The CDR3 covers 13 residues. Trimming cost V 2 bases and J 4 bases, with 9 bases left between them. Per germline, CDR1 WNHNN and CDR2 SYGVQD (reference sequence). The CDR3 reads CASSEGQKYEQYF. The CDR3 DNA reads TGCGCCAGCAGTGAGGGACAGAAATACGAGCAGTACTTC.

The sample holds many counts of this clonotype. J is TRBJ2-5 and V is TRBV20-1, with TRBD2 matching over 7 bases. From germline, CDR1 is DFQATT and CDR2 SNEGSKA (reference sequence). Unmatched junction bases numbered 14, after V lost 3 bases and J lost 7 bases. The CDR3 length is 15 residues. This CDR3 is CSASGEGPPYGTQYF. In nucleotides, the CDR3 is TGCAGTGCTAGTGGGGAGGGACCGCCCTATGGGACCCAGTACTTC.

The rearrangement uses TRBV11-3 and TRBJ2-1, with 8 bases matching TRBD1. After removal of 4 bases from V and 7 bases from J, the junction contained 12 bases not matched to a gene. In germline, CDR1 is SGHNT, CDR2 YENEEA. The CDR3 spans 16 residues. DNA of the CDR3: TGTGCCAGCAGCTCTGACAGGGGCCCTCGGTGGAATGAGCAGTTCTTC. This sequence encodes CASSSDRGPRWNEQFF.

This clonotype occurred a few times. One end of the junction does not line up with germline, which may come from a read error. The rearrangement links TRBV29-1 to TRBJ1-2; TRBD1 is a possible D gene (6 bases). This CDR3 has 12 residues. Germline CDR1 is SQVTM and CDR2 is ANQGSEA. CDR3 sequence: CSANGGGYGYTF. CDR3 DNA: TGCAGCGCGAACGGCGGGGGCTATGGTTACACCTTC.